A selection of T cell receptor beta chains follows, all from one sample in a study of T-cell memory formation after mild COVID-19. One entry per CDR3 protein results from TCRdb running MiXCR on the 5' RACE reads. The repertoire includes 250,000 to 300,000 distinct CDR3 sequences, 16% of them detected once, and roughly 22% sits in the top ten. Sequencing used PBMCs or a T cell subset sorted from them (not recorded which). The source of these receptors is a man aged 18 to 29 who had mild COVID-19 (a few samples of this study predate the infection). Cell type and time point are not known. CDR3s include the opening cysteine and the closing phenylalanine or tryptophan. D genes are given only for firm matches. Clone size is stated in some rows and not others, as once, few, many or a class when expanded.

d_gene	v_gene	abundance	j_gene	CDR3nt	CDR3aa
NA	TRBV11-2	few	TRBJ1-1	TGTGCCAGCACCCCGCTTATGGGGGGGAACACTGAAGCTTTCTTT	CASTPLMGGNTEAFF
NA	TRBV12-3/TRBV12-4	few	TRBJ1-2	TGTGCCAGCAGTTTTTACGGCGGCTACACCTTC	CASSFYGGYTF
TRBD1	TRBV6-5	NA	TRBJ1-4	TGTGCCAGCAGTCGGACAGGGGCTAATGAAAAACTGTTTTTT	CASSRTGANEKLFF
NA	TRBV12-3/TRBV12-4	NA	TRBJ1-1	TGTGCCAGCAGTCAGACGAACACTGAAGCTTTCTTT	CASSQTNTEAFF
NA	TRBV6-6	many	TRBJ1-6	TGTGCCAGCAGGCAGGGAGATAATTCACCCCTCCACTTT	CASRQGDNSPLHF
NA	TRBV5-1	few	TRBJ2-7	TGCGCCAGCAGCTGGGGGGTGGGTTACGAGCAGTACTTC	CASSWGVGYEQYF
TRBD2	TRBV27	few	TRBJ2-1	TGTGCCAGCAGTTTATCTAGCGGGGGCAACAATGAGCAGTTCTTC	CASSLSSGGNNEQFF
NA	TRBV6-6	few	TRBJ1-3	TGTGCCAGCAGTCCGATTGGAAACACCATATATTTT	CASSPIGNTIYF
NA	TRBV7-2	NA	TRBJ2-5	TGTGCCAGCAGTCTAGCTCAAACGGGGTCCCAGTACTTC	CASSLAQTGSQYF
NA	TRBV6-5	few	TRBJ1-2	TGTGCCAGCAGCTTAAAGGGTTCGGGTGGCTACACCTTC	CASSLKGSGGYTF